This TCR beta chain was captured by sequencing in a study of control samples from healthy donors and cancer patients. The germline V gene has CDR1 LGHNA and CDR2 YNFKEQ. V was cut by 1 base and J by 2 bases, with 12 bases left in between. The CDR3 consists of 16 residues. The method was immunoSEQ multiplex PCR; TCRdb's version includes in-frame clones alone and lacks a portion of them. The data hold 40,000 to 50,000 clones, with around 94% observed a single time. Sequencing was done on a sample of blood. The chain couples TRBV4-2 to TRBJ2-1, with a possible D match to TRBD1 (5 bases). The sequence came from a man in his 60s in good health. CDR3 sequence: CASSQGGDSTYNEQFF. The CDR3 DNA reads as TGTGCCAGCAGCCAAGGGGGCGACAGTACCTACAATGAGCAGTTCTTC.